This TCR beta chain was identified during a study of chemoradiotherapy in HPV16-positive cancers. Sequencing was performed with immunoSEQ multiplex PCR; in TCRdb, only in-frame clones are kept and a portion is missing. This table holds around 2,200 clones, about three quarters found once. The junction had 7 bases not matched to a gene; V was cut back by 6 bases and J by 9 bases. CDR1 is DFQATT and CDR2 is SNEGSKA in the germline V gene (reference sequence). The CDR3 spans 11 residues. The specimen was collected from a patient who underwent chemoradiotherapy. This clonotype was obtained from a human donor with HPV-associated anogenital cancer. The chain is built from TRBV20-1 and TRBJ1-1; TRBD1 matches 7 bases. The CDR3 region has the DNA TGCAGTGCCGCCAGGGGGGGAAAAGCTTTCTTT. Protein product: CSAARGGKAFF.